These 4 T cell receptor beta chains originate from one sample sequenced in a study of OX40 agonist ivuxolimab in advanced cancers. TCRdb keeps only in-frame clones here, not all; method: immunoSEQ multiplex PCR. Of fewer than 60,000 clones in the sample, 80% to 90% were seen once. The sample in question was CD4+ or CD8+ T cells sorted from blood, obtained in a trial of the OX40 agonist ivuxolimab. The receptors shown here come from an adult with an advanced solid tumor such as melanoma, head and neck, liver or kidney cancer.

This chain uses TRBV19 with TRBJ2-5, with D hard to call. CDR1 and CDR2 from the germline V gene are LNHDA and SQIVND (reference sequence). V dropped 1 base and J dropped 4 bases, with 10 bases sitting between them. The CDR3 runs to 14 residues. The CDR3 coding sequence is TGTGCCAGTAGTATAGGGGCGCTTCCAGAGACCCAGTACTTC. It translates to CASSIGALPETQYF. Filled out from reference TRBV19 and TRBJ2-5, the complete variable domain reads DGGITQSPKYLFRKEGQNVTLSCEQNLNHDAMYWYRQDPGQGLRLIYYSQIVNDFQKGDIAEGYSVSREKKESFPLTVTSAQKNPTAFYLCASSIGALPETQYFGPGTRLLVL.

The chain recombines TRBV7-2 with TRBJ1-2; maybe TRBD1 (6 bases). From germline, CDR1 is SGHTA and CDR2 FQGNSA. This CDR3 contains 15 residues. The V and J ends lost 3 bases and 6 bases respectively, with 17 bases between them. CDR3 nucleotides: TGTGCCAGCAGCTTTATGGACAGAGAAGCTCATGGCTACACCTTC. It yields the protein CASSFMDREAHGYTF.

The gene calls are TRBV7-3 and TRBJ2-2, with unresolved D. CDR1 and CDR2 (germline): SGHTA, FQGTGA. The CDR3 is 13 amino acids. V lost 0 bases and J 8 bases, leaving 7 bases between the germline ends. The CDR3 spells CASSLTFGGELFF. Here the CDR3 DNA reads TGTGCCAGCAGCTTAACGTTCGGAGGGGAGCTGTTTTTT.

V is TRBV28 and J is TRBJ2-1, with no clear D. The germline CDR1 and CDR2 sequences are MDHEN and SYDVKM. CDR3 size: 10 residues. The V end was cut by 3 bases, the J end by 6 bases, with 0 bases between. CDR3 sequence: CASSFNEQFF. The CDR3 DNA sequence: TGTGCCAGCAGTTTCAATGAGCAGTTCTTC.